This T cell receptor (beta chain) was sequenced in a study of blood T cell repertoires in COVID-19. On the study more broadly: Samples of COVID-19 (acute and convalescent) were obtained from the United States, Italy and Spain. T cells, B-cell-depleted T cells, or PBMCs supplied cDNA or gDNA.

Original analysis: Reference gene primer amplification yielded estimated nucleated cell counts. TCRdb keeps only in-frame clones here, not all; method: immunoSEQ multiplex PCR. The DNA gave D and trimming, while V, J and clone size come from that table. The sample yields around 95,000 clones, about 80% seen once. Trimming removed 6 bases from V and 7 bases from J, with 24 bases in between. CDR1 is SQVTM and CDR2 is ANQGSEA in the germline V gene. The CDR3 spans 16 residues. The sequence was collected from a man in his 70s with active or convalescent COVID-19. The sequenced sample was peripheral blood. The rearrangement joins TRBV29-1 to TRBJ2-2; possible D gene TRBD1, 8 bases. The CDR3 here is CSVAQQGGTFSGELFF. DNA of the CDR3: TGCAGCGTGGCCCAACAGGGGGGGACCTTCAGCGGGGAGCTGTTTTTT.